These 7 T cell receptor beta chains came from one sample sequenced in a study of blood T cell repertoires in COVID-19. Method: immunoSEQ multiplex PCR; TCRdb's copy keeps in-frame clones and lacks some. The sample includes about 160,000 clones, approximately 91% of them seen just once. Material for sequencing was peripheral blood. The receptor set was obtained from a man younger than 35 with acute or convalescent COVID-19.

This sequence joins TRBV6-5 and TRBJ1-1; 7 nucleotides agree with TRBD1. The CDR3 totals 13 residues. Losses at the gene ends were 6 bases for V and 7 bases for J; bases not matched to a gene: 8. From germline, CDR1 is MNHEY and CDR2 SVGAGI. The CDR3, as DNA: TGTGCCAGCAGACGGGACAGCTCGGTTGAAGCTTTCTTT. Translation gives CASRRDSSVEAFF.

The gene calls are TRBV2 and TRBJ1-4; 11 bases are shared with TRBD1. V was pared by 6 bases and J by 2 bases, with 2 bases of the junction left unmatched. The CDR3 runs 15 residues. CDR1 and CDR2 from the germline V gene are SNHLY and FYNNEI. CDR3 sequence reads: CASSGDRGTNEKLFF. CDR3 DNA sequence: TGTGCCAGCAGCGGGGACAGGGGGACTAATGAAAAACTGTTTTTT.

The chain uses TRBV30 and TRBJ1-3; 7 bases line up with TRBD1. This CDR3 has 15 residues. Trimming cost V 4 bases and J 4 bases; bases outside gene matches: 10. CDR1 and CDR2 from the germline V gene are GTSNPN and SVGIG (reference sequence). The CDR3 coding sequence is TGTGCCTGGACCCTCTCAGACAGGGTCGGAAACACCATATATTTT. Translated, it gives CAWTLSDRVGNTIYF. The entire variable domain, with the rest obtained from reference TRBV30 and TRBJ1-3, is as follows: SQTIHQWPATLVQPVGSPLSLECTVEGTSNPNLYWYRQAAGRGLQLLFYSVGIGQISSEVPQNLSASRPQDRQFILSSKKLLLSDSGFYLCAWTLSDRVGNTIYFGEGSWLTVV.

The J gene is TRBJ1-2, the V gene TRBV5-1, with 9 bases that match TRBD1. CDR3 size: 14 residues. Losses at the gene ends were 4 bases for V and 5 bases for J; bases not matched to a gene: 6. CDR1 and CDR2 (germline): SGHRS, YFSETQ. CDR3 sequence: CASSPGQGIYGYTF. The CDR3 DNA follows: TGCGCCAGCAGCCCGGGACAGGGTATATATGGCTACACCTTC. The whole variable domain, remainder taken from reference TRBV5-1 and TRBJ1-2, is KAGVTQTPRYLIKTRGQQVTLSCSPISGHRSVSWYQQTPGQGLQFLFEYFSETQRNKGNFPGRFSGRQFSNSRSEMNVSTLELGDSALYLCASSPGQGIYGYTFGSGTRLTVV.

This chain uses TRBV30 with TRBJ2-3; TRBD1 aligns across 10 bases. CDR1 and CDR2 from the germline V gene are GTSNPN and SVGIG (reference sequence). After removal of 5 bases from V and 4 bases from J, the junction contained 12 bases not matched to a gene. The CDR3 extends over 16 amino acids. The CDR3 loop is CAWSTGTGVRADTQYF. The CDR3 nucleotides are TGTGCCTGGTCTACCGGGACAGGGGTTAGAGCAGATACGCAGTATTTT.

This clone was seen only once. CDR3 DNA sequence: TGTGCCAGTAGTATAAGGGGCAGACCCTTCGAGCAGTACTTC. It codes for CASSIRGRPFEQYF. This chain joins TRBV19 and TRBJ2-7; D might be TRBD1 (5 bases). The CDR3 totals 14 residues. The V gene's germline CDR1 is LNHDA and CDR2 SQIVND (reference sequence). Trimming removed 2 bases from V and 6 bases from J, with 14 bases in between.

The V and J genes are TRBV6-5 and TRBJ1-4, with D possibly matching TRBD1 (6 bases). Germline V lookup: CDR1 MNHEY, CDR2 SVGAGI. Trimming took 5 bases from V and 2 from J, leaving 12 bases between them. CDR3 size: 15 residues. CDR3 DNA sequence: TGTGCCAGCAGTCAGGGGTTAGGGACTAATGAAAAACTGTTTTTT. It specifies CASSQGLGTNEKLFF.